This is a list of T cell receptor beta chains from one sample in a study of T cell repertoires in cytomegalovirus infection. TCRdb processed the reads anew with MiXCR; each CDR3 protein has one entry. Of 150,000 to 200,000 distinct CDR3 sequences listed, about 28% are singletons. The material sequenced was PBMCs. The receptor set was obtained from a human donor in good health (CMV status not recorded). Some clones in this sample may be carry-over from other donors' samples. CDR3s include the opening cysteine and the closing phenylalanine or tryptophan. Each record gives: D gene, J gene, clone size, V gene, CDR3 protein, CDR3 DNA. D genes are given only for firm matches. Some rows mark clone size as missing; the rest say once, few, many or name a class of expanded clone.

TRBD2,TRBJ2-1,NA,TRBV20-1,CSARALGGSSYNEQFF,TGCAGTGCTAGAGCCTTGGGGGGGAGCTCCTACAATGAGCAGTTCTTC
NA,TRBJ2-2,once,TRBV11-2,CASSWGRGTETGELFF,TGTGCCAGCAGCTGGGGAAGGGGGACGGAAACCGGGGAGCTGTTTTTT
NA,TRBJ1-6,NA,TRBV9,CASREDSTYNSPLHF,TGTGCCAGCAGGGAAGACTCTACCTATAATTCACCCCTCCACTTT
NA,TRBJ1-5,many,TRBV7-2,CASSLRGDQPQHF,TGTGCCAGCAGCTTAAGGGGTGATCAGCCCCAGCATTTT
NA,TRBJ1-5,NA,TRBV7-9,CASSSAGGSNQPQHF,TGTGCCAGCAGCTCAGCGGGGGGGAGCAATCAGCCCCAGCATTTT
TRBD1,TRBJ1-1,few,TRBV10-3,CAISSMGQGNTEAFF,TGTGCCATCAGCTCAATGGGACAGGGTAACACTGAAGCTTTCTTT
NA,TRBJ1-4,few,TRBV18,CASSPQGSTNEKLFF,TGTGCCAGCTCACCCCAGGGATCAACTAATGAAAAACTGTTTTTT
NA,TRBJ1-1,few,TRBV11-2,CASSLAGTLNTEAFF,TGTGCCAGCAGCTTAGCCGGGACCCTGAACACTGAAGCTTTCTTT
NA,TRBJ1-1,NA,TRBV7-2,CASSLQGGIMNTEAFF,TGTGCCAGCAGCTTACAGGGAGGGATAATGAACACTGAAGCTTTCTTT
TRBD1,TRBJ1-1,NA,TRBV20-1,CSARDDRGLRAFF,TGCAGTGCTAGGGATGACAGGGGATTAAGAGCTTTCTTT
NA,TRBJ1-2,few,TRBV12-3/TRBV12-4,CASTRGSRGYTF,TGTGCCAGCACCCGGGGCAGTAGGGGCTACACCTTC
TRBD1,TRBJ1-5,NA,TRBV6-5,CASKDREGAQPQHF,TGTGCCAGCAAGGACAGGGAGGGGGCTCAGCCCCAGCATTTT
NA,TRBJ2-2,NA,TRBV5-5,CATSFPGPNTGELFF,TGTGCCACTTCCTTTCCGGGGCCGAACACCGGGGAGCTGTTTTTT
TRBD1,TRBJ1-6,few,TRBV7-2,CASSSTGGGSPLHF,TGTGCCAGCAGCTCAACAGGGGGCGGTTCACCCCTCCACTTT
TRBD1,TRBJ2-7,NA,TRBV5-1,CASSSGQDFTYEQYF,TGCGCCAGCAGCTCAGGACAGGATTTTACCTACGAGCAGTACTTC
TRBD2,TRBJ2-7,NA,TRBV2,CASREGSGYEQYF,TGTGCCAGCCGGGAGGGTTCAGGATACGAGCAGTACTTC
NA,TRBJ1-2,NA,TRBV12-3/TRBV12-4,CASSLANRNYGYTF,TGTGCCAGCAGTTTAGCTAACAGAAACTATGGCTACACCTTC
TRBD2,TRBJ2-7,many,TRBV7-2,CASSLTSGSSYEQYF,TGTGCCAGCAGCCTAACTAGCGGGAGCTCCTACGAGCAGTACTTC
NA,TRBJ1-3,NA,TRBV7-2,CASSLQLGGGPGNTIYF,TGTGCCAGCAGCCTGCAGCTGGGAGGGGGGCCCGGAAACACCATATATTTT
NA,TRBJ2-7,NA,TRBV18,CASSPQGNYGEQYF,TGTGCCAGCTCACCTCAGGGGAACTACGGGGAGCAGTACTTC